These 4 T cell receptor beta chains were all obtained from the same sample, sequenced in a study of Graves' ophthalmopathy and Graves' hyperthyroidism. For repertoire sequencing, the TCR beta CDR3 regions were amplified from RNA transcripts. A first-round RT-PCR used HTBI primers, followed by a second-round multiplex PCR. Each CDR3 protein is one row after TCRdb ran MiXCR on the multiplex PCR reads. This repertoire shows about 170,000 distinct CDR3 sequences, around two fifths found once; its top ten account for around 5.8%. The sample comprised peripheral blood. The receptors shown here come from a woman in her thirties or forties with Graves' ophthalmopathy.

This clonotype was counted at least ten times. The chain joins TRBV12-3 or TRBV12-4 to TRBJ2-2; D gene unclear. V was trimmed by 3 bases and J by 6 bases, leaving 5 bases between them. The length of the CDR3 is 12 residues. The CDR3 sequence: CASSLAAGELFF. In nucleotides, the CDR3 is TGTGCCAGCAGTTTGGCGGCCGGGGAGCTGTTTTTT.

The CDR3 loop reads CASNLAVDSYEQYF. The CDR3 DNA follows: TGTGCCAGCAACTTAGCGGTAGATTCCTACGAGCAGTACTTC. The chain joins TRBV6-1 to TRBJ2-7; a weak D match, TRBD2 (6 bases). This CDR3 region has 14 residues. V was clipped by 7 bases and J by 1 base, with 14 bases between them. Germline V lookup: CDR1 MNHNS, CDR2 SASEGT.

This clonotype was picked up many times. V is TRBV12-3 or TRBV12-4 and J is TRBJ2-2; TRBD1 agrees at 7 bases. The junction had 4 bases not matched to a gene; V was cut back by 6 bases and J by 0 bases. This CDR3 is built from 15 residues. CDR3 loop: CASRRQGTNTGELFF. In DNA, the CDR3 is TGTGCCAGCAGACGACAGGGAACGAACACCGGGGAGCTGTTTTTT.

The rearrangement joins TRBV7-2 to TRBJ2-7; the match to TRBD2 covers 7 bases. The CDR3 sequence is 16 residues long. Germline loops: CDR1 SGHTA, CDR2 FQGNSA. J gave up 1 base and V 1 base, and 7 bases lay outside the gene matches. CDR3 in DNA: TGTGCCAGCAGCTTAGTCCCCTCTAGCGGTTCCTACGAGCAGTACTTC. This translates into CASSLVPSSGSYEQYF. The full variable domain, in which reference TRBV7-2 and TRBJ2-7 provide the parts outside the CDR3, is GAGVSQSPSNKVTEKGKDVELRCDPISGHTALYWYRQSLGQGLEFLIYFQGNSAPDKSGLPSDRFSAERTGGSVSTLTIQRTQQEDSAVYLCASSLVPSSGSYEQYFGPGTRLTVT.